This T cell receptor beta chain was profiled in a study of T cell responses to AZD1222 COVID-19 vaccine. Whole-study results and caveats: Females outnumbered males among donors, who were mostly white British; clonal diversity was possibly underestimated. The CD4 TCRs associated with vaccination extended across spike and predominated at 160-218 and 743-854.

Germline CDR1 is SQVTM and CDR2 is ANQGSEA. Deletions cut 1 base from V and 3 bases from J, with 10 bases between. This CDR3 spans 14 amino acids. About this clone: Its antigen is not known.

Sequencing was performed with immunoSEQ multiplex PCR; in TCRdb, only in-frame clones are kept and a portion is missing. This sample has approximately 97,000 clones, with roughly nine tenths found just once. This TCR derives from an adult in good health. The rearrangement links TRBV29-1 to TRBJ2-1; D is ambiguous. Sequencing was performed on peripheral blood, taken on day 0 of AZD1222 vaccination. The CDR3 DNA sequence: TGCAGCGTTGAAGCGGTAATTGGCTACAATGAGCAGTTCTTC. This gives the protein CSVEAVIGYNEQFF.